This T cell receptor (beta chain) was sequenced during a study of neurological immune-mediated disorders. Study results and limitations: The repertoires of 18 of 34 multiple sclerosis patients fell into one related-CDR3 cluster (a possible signature) under phylogenetic grouping. Expanded clones shared no identical CDR3 amino acid sequences across subjects, which suggested private TCR-beta repertoires in all groups.

This clonotype was detected ten times or more. Its antigen remains unidentified. The unsorted libraries were made from 2 million PBMCs kept at -80 C. The CDR3 consists of 15 residues. Germline trimming cut 4 bases from V and 8 bases from J; bases unmatched to any gene: 9. Germline CDR1 is LGHDT and CDR2 is YNNKEL (reference sequence). Synthesis of cDNA used 5'RACE (with 10-nucleotide random UMIs). TCRdb used MiXCR to reprocess the 5' RACE reads, holding one entry per CDR3 protein. Here the sample spans 50,000 to 65,000 distinct CDR3 sequences, around 3.6% being singletons. This chain joins TRBV3-1 and TRBJ1-5; 9 nucleotides agree with TRBD1. The TCR originated in a man aged 30-40 years with multiple sclerosis. The sample taken for sequencing was PBMCs. In DNA form, the CDR3 reads TGTGCCAGCAGCCCTGGACAGGGGATAATAGAGCCCCAGCATTTT. As protein: CASSPGQGIIEPQHF.